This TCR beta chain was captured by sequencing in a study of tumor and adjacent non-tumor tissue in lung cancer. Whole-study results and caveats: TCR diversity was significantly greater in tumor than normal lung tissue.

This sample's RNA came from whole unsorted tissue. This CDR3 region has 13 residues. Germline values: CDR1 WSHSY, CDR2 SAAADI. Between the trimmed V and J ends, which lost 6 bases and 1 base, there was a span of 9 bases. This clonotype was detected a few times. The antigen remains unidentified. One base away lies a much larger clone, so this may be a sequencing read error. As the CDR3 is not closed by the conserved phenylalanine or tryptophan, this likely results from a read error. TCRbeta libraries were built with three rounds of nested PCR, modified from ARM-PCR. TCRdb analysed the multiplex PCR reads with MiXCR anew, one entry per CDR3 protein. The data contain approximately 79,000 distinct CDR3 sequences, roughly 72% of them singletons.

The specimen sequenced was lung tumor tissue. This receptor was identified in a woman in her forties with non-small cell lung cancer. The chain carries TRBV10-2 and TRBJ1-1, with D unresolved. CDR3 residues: CASREGRNTEAFL. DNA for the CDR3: TGCGCCAGCAGGGAGGGTCGGAACACTGAAGCTTTCCTT.